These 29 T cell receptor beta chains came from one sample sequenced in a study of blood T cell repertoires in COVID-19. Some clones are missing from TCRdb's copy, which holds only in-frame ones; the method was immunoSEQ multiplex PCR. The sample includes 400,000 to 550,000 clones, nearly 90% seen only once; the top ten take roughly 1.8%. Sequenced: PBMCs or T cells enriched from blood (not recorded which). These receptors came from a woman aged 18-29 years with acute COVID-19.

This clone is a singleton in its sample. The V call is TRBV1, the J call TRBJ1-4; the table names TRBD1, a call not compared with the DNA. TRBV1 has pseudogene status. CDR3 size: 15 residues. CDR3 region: CTSSQGGHGVEKLFF. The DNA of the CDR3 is TGCACCAGCAGCCAAGGTGGACATGGGGTCGAAAAACTGTTTTTT.

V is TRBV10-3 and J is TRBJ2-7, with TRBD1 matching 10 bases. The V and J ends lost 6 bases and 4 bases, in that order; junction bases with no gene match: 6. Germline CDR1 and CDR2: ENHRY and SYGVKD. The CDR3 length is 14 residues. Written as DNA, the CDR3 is TGTGCCATCAGGGGGACAGGGGTTCCATACGAGCAGTACTTC. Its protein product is CAIRGTGVPYEQYF.

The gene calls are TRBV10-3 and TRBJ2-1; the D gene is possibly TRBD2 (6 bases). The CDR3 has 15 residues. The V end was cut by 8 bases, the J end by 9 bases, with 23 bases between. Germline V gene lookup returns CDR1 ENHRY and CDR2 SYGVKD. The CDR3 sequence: CAISERVTSLGEQFF. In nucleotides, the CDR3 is TGTGCCATCTCCGAGCGCGTAACTAGCCTCGGTGAGCAGTTCTTC.

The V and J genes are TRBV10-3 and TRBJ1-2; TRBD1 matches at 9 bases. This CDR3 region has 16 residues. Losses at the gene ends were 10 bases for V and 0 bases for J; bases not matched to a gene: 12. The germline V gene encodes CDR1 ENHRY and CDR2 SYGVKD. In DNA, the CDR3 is TGTGCCAGCCTCCGGGACAGGGTTTCGGCTAACTATGGCTACACCTTC. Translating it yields CASLRDRVSANYGYTF.

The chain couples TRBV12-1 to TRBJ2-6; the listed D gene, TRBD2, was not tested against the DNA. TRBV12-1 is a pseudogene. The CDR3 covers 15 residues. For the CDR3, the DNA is TGTGCCAGCAGCTTTTTAGCAACTGGGGCCAACGTCCTGACTTTC. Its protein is CASSFLATGANVLTF.

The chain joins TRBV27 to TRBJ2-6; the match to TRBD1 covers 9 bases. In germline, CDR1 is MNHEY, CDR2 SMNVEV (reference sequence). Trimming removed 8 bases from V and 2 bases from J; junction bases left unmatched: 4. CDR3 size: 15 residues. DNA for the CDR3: TGTGCCAGCGGGACAGGGTACGCTGGGGCCAACGTCCTGACTTTC. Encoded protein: CASGTGYAGANVLTF.

CDR3 coding DNA: TGTGCCAGCAGCCCTGGACTAGCGGGAGGGATAACCTACGAGCAGTACTTC. Amino acids: CASSPGLAGGITYEQYF. This rearrangement joins TRBV9 to TRBJ2-7; the match to TRBD2 covers 15 bases. J gave up 2 bases and V 4 bases, and 7 bases lay outside the gene matches. The CDR3 sequence is 17 residues long. Per the germline V gene, CDR1 is SGDLS and CDR2 is YYNGEE. Complete variable domain (other parts from reference TRBV9 and TRBJ2-7): DSGVTQTPKHLITATGQRVTLRCSPRSGDLSVYWYQQSLDQGLQFLIQYYNGEERAKGNILERFSAQQFPDLHSELNLSSLELGDSALYFCASSPGLAGGITYEQYFGPGTRLTVT.

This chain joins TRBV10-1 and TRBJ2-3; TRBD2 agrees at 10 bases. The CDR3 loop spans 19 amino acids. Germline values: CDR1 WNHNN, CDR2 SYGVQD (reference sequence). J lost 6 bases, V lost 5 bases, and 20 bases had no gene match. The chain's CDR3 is CASSNREGVPGLARDTQYF. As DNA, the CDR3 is TGCGCCAGCAGTAATCGGGAAGGGGTCCCGGGACTAGCGAGGGATACGCAGTATTTT.

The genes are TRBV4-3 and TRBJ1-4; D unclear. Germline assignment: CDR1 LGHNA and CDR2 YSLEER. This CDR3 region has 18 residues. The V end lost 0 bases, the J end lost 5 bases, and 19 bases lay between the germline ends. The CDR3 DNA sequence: TGCGCCAGCAGCCAAGACTATCGGACGCCGGGGTTAAATGAAAAACTGTTTTTT. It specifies CASSQDYRTPGLNEKLFF.

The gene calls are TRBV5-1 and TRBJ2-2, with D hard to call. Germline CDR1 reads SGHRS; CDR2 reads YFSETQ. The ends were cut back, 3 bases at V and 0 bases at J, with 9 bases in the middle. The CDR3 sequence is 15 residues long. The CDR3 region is CASSSIGPNTGELFF. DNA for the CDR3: TGCGCCAGCAGCTCGATCGGTCCGAACACCGGGGAGCTGTTTTTT.

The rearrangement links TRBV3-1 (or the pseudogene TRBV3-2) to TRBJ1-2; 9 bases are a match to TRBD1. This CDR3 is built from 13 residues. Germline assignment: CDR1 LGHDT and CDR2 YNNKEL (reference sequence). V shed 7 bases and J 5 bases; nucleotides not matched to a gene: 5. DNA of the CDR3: TGTGCCAGCAACCTGGGACAGGGATATGGCTACACCTTC. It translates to CASNLGQGYGYTF.

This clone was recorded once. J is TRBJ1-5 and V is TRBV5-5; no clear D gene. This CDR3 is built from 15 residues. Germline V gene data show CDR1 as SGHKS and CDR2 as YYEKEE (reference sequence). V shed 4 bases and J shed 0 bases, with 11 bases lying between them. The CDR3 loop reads CASSPDPNSNQPQHF. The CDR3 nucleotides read TGTGCCAGCAGCCCAGATCCGAATAGCAATCAGCCCCAGCATTTT.

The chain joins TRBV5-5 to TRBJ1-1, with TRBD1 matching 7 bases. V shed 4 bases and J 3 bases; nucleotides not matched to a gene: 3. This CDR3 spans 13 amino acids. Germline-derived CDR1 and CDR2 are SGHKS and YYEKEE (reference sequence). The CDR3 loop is CASSLTGHTEAFF. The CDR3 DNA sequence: TGTGCCAGCAGCCTGACAGGGCACACTGAAGCTTTCTTT.

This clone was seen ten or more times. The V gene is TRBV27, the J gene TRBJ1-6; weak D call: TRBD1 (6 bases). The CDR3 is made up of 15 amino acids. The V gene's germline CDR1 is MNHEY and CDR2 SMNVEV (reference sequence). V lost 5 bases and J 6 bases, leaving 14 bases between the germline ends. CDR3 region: CASSLGGTINSPLHF. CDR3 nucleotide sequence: TGTGCCAGCAGTCTAGGGGGGACTATTAATTCACCCCTCCACTTT.

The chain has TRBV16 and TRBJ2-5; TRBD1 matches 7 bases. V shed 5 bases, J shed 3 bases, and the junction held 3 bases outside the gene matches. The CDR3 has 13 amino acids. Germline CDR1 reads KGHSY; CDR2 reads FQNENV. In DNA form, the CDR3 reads TGTGCCAGCAGCACGGGACAGAAAGAGACCCAGTACTTC. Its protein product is CASSTGQKETQYF.

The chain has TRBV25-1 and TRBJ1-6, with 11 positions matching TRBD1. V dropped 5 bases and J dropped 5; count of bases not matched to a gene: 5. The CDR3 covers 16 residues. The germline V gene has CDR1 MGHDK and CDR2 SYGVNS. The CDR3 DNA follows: TGTGCCAGCAGTAAAGGACAGGGGGCGAATAATTCACCCCTCCACTTT. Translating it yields CASSKGQGANNSPLHF.

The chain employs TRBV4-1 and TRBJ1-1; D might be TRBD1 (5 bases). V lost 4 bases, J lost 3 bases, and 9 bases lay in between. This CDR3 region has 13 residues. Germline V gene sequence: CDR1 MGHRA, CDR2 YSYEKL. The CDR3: CASSRGLYTEAFF. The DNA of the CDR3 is TGCGCCAGCAGCCGGGGACTGTACACTGAAGCTTTCTTT.

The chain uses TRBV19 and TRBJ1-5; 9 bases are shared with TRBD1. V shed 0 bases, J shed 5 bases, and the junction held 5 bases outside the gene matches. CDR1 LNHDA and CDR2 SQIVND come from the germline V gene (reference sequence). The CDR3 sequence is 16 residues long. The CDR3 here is CASSIDYHRGHQPQHF. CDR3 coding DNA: TGTGCCAGTAGTATAGATTATCACAGGGGGCATCAGCCCCAGCATTTT.

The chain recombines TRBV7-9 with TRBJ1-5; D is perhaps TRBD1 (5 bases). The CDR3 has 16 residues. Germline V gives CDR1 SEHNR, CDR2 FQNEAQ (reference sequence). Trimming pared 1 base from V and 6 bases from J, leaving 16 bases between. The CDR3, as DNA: TGTGCCAGCAGCTTAGTTGTCAGGGAAGTTGGTCAGCCCCAGCATTTT. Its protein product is CASSLVVREVGQPQHF.

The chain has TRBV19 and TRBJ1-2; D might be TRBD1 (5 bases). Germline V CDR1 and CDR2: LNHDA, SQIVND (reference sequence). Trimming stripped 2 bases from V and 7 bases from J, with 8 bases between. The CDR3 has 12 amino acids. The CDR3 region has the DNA TGTGCCAGTAGTATAATCGGGGGTGGCTACACCTTC. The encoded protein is CASSIIGGGYTF.

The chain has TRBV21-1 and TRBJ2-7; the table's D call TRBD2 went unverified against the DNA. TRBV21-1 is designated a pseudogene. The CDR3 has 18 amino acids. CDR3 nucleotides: TGTGCCAGCAGCTCAAGTCGGATTAGCGGGGGGGCTTCCTACGAGCAGTACTTC. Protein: CASSSSRISGGASYEQYF.

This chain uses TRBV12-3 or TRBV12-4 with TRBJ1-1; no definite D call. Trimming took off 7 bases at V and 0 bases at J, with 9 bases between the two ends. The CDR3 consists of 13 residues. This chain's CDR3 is CASITEMNTEAFF. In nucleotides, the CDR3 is TGTGCCAGCATCACGGAGATGAACACTGAAGCTTTCTTT.

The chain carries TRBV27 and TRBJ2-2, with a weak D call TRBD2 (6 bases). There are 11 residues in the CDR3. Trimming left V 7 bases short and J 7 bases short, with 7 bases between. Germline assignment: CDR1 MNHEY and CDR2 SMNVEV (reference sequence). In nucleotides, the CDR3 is TGTGCCAGCAAGGGAGGCGGGGAGCTGTTTTTT. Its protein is CASKGGGELFF.

The CDR3 here is CASSLRAGLRSEQYF. DNA of the CDR3: TGTGCCAGCAGCTTAAGGGCAGGGTTAAGGTCCGAGCAGTACTTC. The chain is built from TRBV7-3 and TRBJ2-7, with D possibly TRBD1 on 5 matching bases. The CDR3 is 15 amino acids. The germline CDR1 and CDR2 sequences are SGHTA and FQGTGA. V lost 1 base to trimming and J lost 6 bases, with 16 bases between them.

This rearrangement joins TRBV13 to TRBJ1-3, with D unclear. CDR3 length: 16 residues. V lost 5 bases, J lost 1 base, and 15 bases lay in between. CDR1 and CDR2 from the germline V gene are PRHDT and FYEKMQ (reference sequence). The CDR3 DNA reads TGTGCCAGCAGCCTGCGAGGGTCCGCTTCTGGAAACACCATATATTTT. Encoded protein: CASSLRGSASGNTIYF.

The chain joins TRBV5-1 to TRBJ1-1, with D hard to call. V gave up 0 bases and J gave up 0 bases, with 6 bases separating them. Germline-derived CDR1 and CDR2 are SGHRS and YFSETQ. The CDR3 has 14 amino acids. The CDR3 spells CASSLGPVNTEAFF. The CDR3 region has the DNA TGCGCCAGCAGCTTGGGTCCAGTGAACACTGAAGCTTTCTTT. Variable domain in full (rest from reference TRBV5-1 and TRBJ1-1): KAGVTQTPRYLIKTRGQQVTLSCSPISGHRSVSWYQQTPGQGLQFLFEYFSETQRNKGNFPGRFSGRQFSNSRSEMNVSTLELGDSALYLCASSLGPVNTEAFFGQGTRLTVV.

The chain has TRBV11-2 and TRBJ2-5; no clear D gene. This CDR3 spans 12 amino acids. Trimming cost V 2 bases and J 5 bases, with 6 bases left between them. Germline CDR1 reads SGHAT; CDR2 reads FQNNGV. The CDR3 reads CASSLSSETQYF. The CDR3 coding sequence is TGTGCCAGCAGCTTATCCTCGGAGACCCAGTACTTC.

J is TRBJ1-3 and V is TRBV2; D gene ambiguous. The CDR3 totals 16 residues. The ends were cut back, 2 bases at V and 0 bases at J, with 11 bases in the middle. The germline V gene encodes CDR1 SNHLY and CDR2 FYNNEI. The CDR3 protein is CASSETQRYSGNTIYF. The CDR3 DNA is TGTGCCAGCAGTGAAACCCAACGCTACTCTGGAAACACCATATATTTT.

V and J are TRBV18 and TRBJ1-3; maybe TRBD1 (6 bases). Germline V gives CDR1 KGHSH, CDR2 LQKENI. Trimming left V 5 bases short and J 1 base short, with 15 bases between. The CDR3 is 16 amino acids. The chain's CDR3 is CASSSRNTGSGNTIYF. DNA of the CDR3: TGTGCCAGCTCATCGCGTAACACAGGGTCTGGAAACACCATATATTTT.